The 26 T cell receptor beta chains reported below all come from one sample, sequenced in a study of T-cell reconstitution after alpha-beta-depleted transplantation in children (TCRdb year 2016). The treatment or condition label, read with the paper, signifies: allogeneic hematopoietic cell transplantation with graft depleted of TCRalphabeta T cells and CD19 B cells. To prepare the library, PCR was applied. The sample was run on an Illumina HiSeq 2500. Molecular barcoding was employed in the preparation of TCR libraries, with unique molecular identifiers being used to normalize TCRbeta repertoire quantification. The public reads were run again by TCRdb, first through fastp at Q25 and then through MiXCR, and only productive beta chains were kept. Each CDR3 protein appears once, grouped with its most common genes and DNA. The sample contains 210,000 or so distinct CDR3 sequences, approximately 11% of them found a single time. Approximately 30% of the sample rests with the top ten.

Here the sequenced sample was PBMCs, taken before TCRalphabeta/CD19-depleted stem cell transplant. The origin of the receptors is a child less than two years old with acute myeloid leukemia, due to receive a stem cell transplant.

This clonotype was found many times. The chain has TRBV7-3 and TRBJ2-7, with 8 bases matching TRBD2. Germline CDR1 is SGHTA and CDR2 is FQGTGA. The CDR3 length is 14 residues. Germline trimming cut 5 bases from V and 3 bases from J; bases unmatched to any gene: 6. The CDR3 DNA follows: TGTGCCAGCAGCCCTCCGGGACTAGGCTACGAGCAGTACTTC. It specifies CASSPPGLGYEQYF.

The sample holds many counts of this clonotype. The rearrangement joins TRBV7-9 to TRBJ2-1, with D perhaps TRBD2 (6 bases). The CDR3 is 14 residues long. V was cut by 1 base and J by 7 bases, with 11 bases left in between. Germline V gene sequence: CDR1 SEHNR, CDR2 FQNEAQ (reference sequence). CDR3 sequence (DNA): TGTGCCAGCAGCTTAGAGGGCGGGATTAATGAGCAGTTCTTC. Protein sequence: CASSLEGGINEQFF.

There are many counts of this clonotype. This chain joins TRBV5-4 and TRBJ2-7, with TRBD1 matching over 7 bases. Germline lookup yields CDR1 SGHNT and CDR2 YYREEE (reference sequence). There are 15 residues in the CDR3. V gave up 2 bases and J gave up 1 base; unmatched junction bases: 6. The CDR3 is CASSFLQGRSYEQYF. The CDR3 nucleotides are TGTGCCAGCAGCTTCCTACAGGGGCGGTCCTACGAGCAGTACTTC.

Comment on this clonotype: A junction boundary mismatches the germline segment, possibly from a read error. This chain's CDR3 is CVSSRMTVSLGTDTQYF. The CDR3 bases are TGTGTCAGCAGCCGGATGACGGTGTCACTCGGCACAGATACGCAGTATTTT. This chain joins TRBV14 and TRBJ2-3; D gene uncertain. Germline CDR1 reads SGHDN; CDR2 reads FVKESK. The CDR3 is 17 residues long.

This clonotype was observed at least ten times. This chain uses TRBV12-3 or TRBV12-4 with TRBJ2-7; 8 bases match TRBD2. CDR3 length: 15 residues. The V segment lost 6 bases and the J segment 5 bases; nucleotides outside the gene matches: 12. The DNA for the CDR3 is TGTGCCAGCAGCTACCAGATAGCGGGACGCCACGAGCAGTACTTC. Translation: CASSYQIAGRHEQYF.

This clonotype was found many times. This CDR3 is CASSYHPKGPEAFF. The CDR3 nucleotides read TGTGCCAGCAGTTACCACCCGAAAGGGCCAGAAGCTTTCTTT. V usage is TRBV6-5 and J usage is TRBJ1-1; D gene uncertain. CDR1 is MNHEY, CDR2 SVGAGI, per germline. The V end lost 2 bases, the J end lost 8 bases, and 15 bases lay between the germline ends. The CDR3 loop spans 14 amino acids.

This clonotype was counted a few times. This chain connects TRBV19 to TRBJ1-5, with a weak D call TRBD1 (5 bases). Germline V gives CDR1 LNHDA, CDR2 SQIVND (reference sequence). The CDR3 is made up of 16 amino acids. V was pared by 2 bases and J by 4 bases, with 15 bases between. The CDR3 DNA sequence: TGTGCCAGTAGTATAAGGCAGGGTGGGTGGAATCAGCCCCAGCATTTT. This sequence encodes CASSIRQGGWNQPQHF.

This clonotype was counted at least ten times. This chain joins TRBV30 and TRBJ2-7; 8 nucleotides line up with TRBD1. V lost 0 bases, J lost 5 bases, and 6 bases stayed unmatched. CDR1 and CDR2 (germline): GTSNPN, SVGIG (reference sequence). The CDR3 has 14 residues. CDR3 in amino acids: CAWSVWTGRNEQYF. DNA of the CDR3: TGTGCCTGGAGTGTGTGGACAGGGAGGAACGAGCAGTACTTC.

This clonotype was picked up many times. At one boundary the junction diverges from the germline segment, which might be a read error. The chain uses TRBV5-1 and TRBJ2-3; 9 positions agree with TRBD2. This CDR3 comprises 15 residues. The germline gives CDR1 SGHRS, CDR2 YFSETQ. Here the CDR3 reads CASRLGTSSRDTQYF. The CDR3 bases are TGCGCCAGCAGATTGGGGACTAGCTCCCGAGATACGCAGTATTTT.

This clonotype was observed many times. The V call is TRBV3-1, the J call TRBJ1-6; D unclear. Trimming pared 1 base from V and 9 bases from J, leaving 4 bases between. Germline CDR1 LGHDT, CDR2 YNNKEL (reference sequence). The CDR3 is made up of 12 amino acids. The CDR3 sequence: CASSQGSSPLHF. The CDR3 DNA reads as TGTGCCAGCAGCCAAGGGAGTTCACCCCTCCACTTT. The variable domain in full, completed from reference TRBV3-1 and TRBJ1-6, reads DTAVSQTPKYLVTQMGNDKSIKCEQNLGHDTMYWYKQDSKKFLKIMFSYNNKELIINETVPNRFSPKSPDKAHLNLHINSLELGDSAVYFCASSQGSSPLHFGNGTRLTVT.

The chain has TRBV19 and TRBJ2-1; D gene unclear. Trimming took 2 bases from V and 4 from J, leaving 12 bases between them. The CDR3 runs 15 residues. In germline, CDR1 is LNHDA, CDR2 SQIVND (reference sequence). The CDR3 sequence: CASSIPDAVYNEQFF. In DNA form, the CDR3 reads TGTGCCAGTAGTATACCGGACGCCGTATACAATGAGCAGTTCTTC. The variable domain in full, completed from reference TRBV19 and TRBJ2-1, reads DGGITQSPKYLFRKEGQNVTLSCEQNLNHDAMYWYRQDPGQGLRLIYYSQIVNDFQKGDIAEGYSVSREKKESFPLTVTSAQKNPTAFYLCASSIPDAVYNEQFFGPGTRLTVL.

In this sample, this clonotype turned up many times. The chain is built from TRBV7-9 and TRBJ2-2; TRBD1 matches 10 bases. CDR1 SEHNR and CDR2 FQNEAQ come from the germline V gene (reference sequence). The CDR3 covers 15 residues. J lost 5 bases, V lost 2 bases, and 2 bases had no gene match. The CDR3 protein is CASSLKGQGTGELFF. DNA for the CDR3: TGTGCCAGCAGCTTAAAGGGACAGGGGACCGGGGAGCTGTTTTTT.

This clonotype was counted ten times or more. The chain couples TRBV5-5 to TRBJ2-2, with 7 positions matching TRBD1. This CDR3 contains 16 residues. Germline V gene lookup returns CDR1 SGHKS and CDR2 YYEKEE (reference sequence). Losses at the gene ends were 0 bases for V and 2 bases for J; bases not matched to a gene: 4. Here the CDR3 reads CASSLGWDRNTGELFF. The CDR3 nucleotides read TGTGCCAGCAGCTTGGGTTGGGACAGAAACACCGGGGAGCTGTTTTTT.

This clonotype was seen repeatedly, ten times or more. The chain employs TRBV5-1 and TRBJ1-2; D unclear. Trimming took 0 bases from V and 7 from J, leaving 19 bases between them. The germline CDR1 and CDR2 sequences are SGHRS and YFSETQ. CDR3 size: 16 residues. CDR3 residues: CASSLGGSLSDGGYTF. The CDR3 nucleotides are TGCGCCAGCAGCTTGGGAGGAAGTTTATCGGATGGTGGCTACACCTTC.

This clonotype showed up many times. V and J are TRBV28 and TRBJ2-7; 7 bases are a match to TRBD1. The CDR3 sequence is 13 residues long. V was clipped by 5 bases and J by 2 bases; unmatched bases: 3. CDR1 is MDHEN, CDR2 SYDVKM, per germline. CDR3 protein: CASSGQVPYEQYF. The CDR3 coding sequence is TGTGCCAGCAGTGGACAGGTACCCTACGAGCAGTACTTC.

This clonotype was seen many times. The chain combines TRBV12-3 or TRBV12-4 with TRBJ1-3; D gene unclear. The CDR3 has 14 amino acids. V lost 6 bases to trimming and J lost 2 bases, with 11 bases between them. This CDR3 is CASSPIGAGNTIYF. CDR3 DNA sequence: TGTGCCAGCAGCCCGATCGGAGCTGGAAACACCATATATTTT.

About this clonotype: This sequence may be a read error, since a much larger clone differs from it by one base. The chain combines TRBV6-1 with TRBJ2-1; maybe TRBD2 (5 bases). The germline gives CDR1 MNHNS, CDR2 SASEGT. Trimming took 6 bases from V and 9 from J, leaving 18 bases between them. There are 14 residues in the CDR3. The chain's CDR3 is CASSRGRGWSEQFF. The CDR3 bases are TGTGCCAGCAGCAGAGGGAGAGGGTGGAGTGAGCAGTTCTTC.

This clonotype was seen ten or more times. The rearrangement links TRBV29-1 to TRBJ2-1; no firm D call. The length of the CDR3 is 12 residues. The ends were cut back, 4 bases at V and 4 bases at J, with 8 bases in the middle. Germline V gene sequence: CDR1 SQVTM, CDR2 ANQGSEA. The CDR3 nucleotides are TGCAGCGTTGTGGGTACTTACAATGAGCAGTTCTTC. It encodes CSVVGTYNEQFF.

This clonotype was counted at least ten times. The chain carries TRBV28 and TRBJ1-6, with 10 bases fitting TRBD1. The CDR3 has 16 amino acids. Per the germline V gene, CDR1 is MDHEN and CDR2 is SYDVKM. The J segment lost 0 bases and the V segment lost 11 bases, leaving 7 bases of the junction unmatched. The CDR3: CAHQDRGSSYNSPLHF. As DNA, the CDR3 is TGTGCCCACCAGGACAGGGGGAGCTCCTATAATTCACCCCTCCACTTT.

This clonotype has ten or more counts. The chain employs TRBV4-2 and TRBJ2-2, with a weak D call TRBD2 (7 bases). The CDR3 totals 16 residues. The ends were cut back, 0 bases at V and 3 bases at J, with 11 bases in the middle. CDR1 LGHNA and CDR2 YNFKEQ come from the germline V gene. CDR3 nucleotide sequence: TGTGCCAGCAGCCAAGAACGGGGGGCGTACACCGGGGAGCTGTTTTTT. Protein product: CASSQERGAYTGELFF.

The genes are TRBV6-5 and TRBJ2-5, with 8 nucleotides matching TRBD2. The DNA end is more similar to TRBJ2-1, so the J call may be wrong. This CDR3 contains 17 residues. The germline V gene has CDR1 MNHEY and CDR2 SVGAGI. CDR3 sequence reads: CASSYSAAGLDYNEQFF. The CDR3, as DNA: TGTGCCAGCAGTTACTCAGCGGCGGGACTAGATTACAATGAGCAGTTCTTC.

Ten or more counts support this clonotype. This chain links TRBV27 with TRBJ1-1; no definite D call. The CDR3 runs 13 residues. From germline, CDR1 is MNHEY and CDR2 SMNVEV (reference sequence). Between the trimmed V and J ends, which lost 6 bases and 0 bases, there was a span of 8 bases. The CDR3 nucleotides read TGTGCCAGCAGGTACGATTTGAACACTGAAGCTTTCTTT. It translates to CASRYDLNTEAFF.

The J gene is TRBJ2-1, the V gene TRBV20-1; D not certain. The V end lost 5 bases, the J end lost 0 bases, and 8 bases lay between the germline ends. Germline V gene lookup returns CDR1 DFQATT and CDR2 SNEGSKA (reference sequence). CDR3 length: 13 residues. The CDR3 DNA follows: TGCAGTGCTCGGAAGAGCTCCTACAATGAGCAGTTCTTC. Amino acids: CSARKSSYNEQFF.

The sample holds many counts of this clonotype. The chain joins TRBV4-3 to TRBJ1-2; D call uncertain. The germline V gene has CDR1 LGHNA and CDR2 YSLEER. The CDR3 is 15 amino acids. Trimming stripped 0 bases from V and 1 base from J, with 9 bases between. CDR3 protein: CASSQDYGVNYGYTF. The CDR3 DNA reads TGCGCCAGCAGCCAAGATTACGGGGTTAACTATGGCTACACCTTC.

This clonotype was seen ten or more times. This rearrangement joins TRBV12-3 or TRBV12-4 to TRBJ1-5, with TRBD1 as a possible D gene (6 bases). This CDR3 region has 15 residues. Trimming took 5 bases from V and 2 from J, leaving 13 bases between them. For the CDR3, the DNA is TGTGCCAGCAGTCCACAGGGATGGGGCAATCAGCCCCAGCATTTT. Translated, it gives CASSPQGWGNQPQHF.

This clonotype was picked up many times. This chain joins TRBV5-1 and TRBJ2-1; tentative D call: TRBD2 (6 bases). Germline V gene sequence: CDR1 SGHRS, CDR2 YFSETQ. The V and J ends lost 0 bases and 2 bases respectively, with 15 bases between them. The length of the CDR3 is 17 residues. The CDR3 bases are TGCGCCAGCAGCTTGGTGTTGGGCGGGAATACCTACAATGAGCAGTTCTTC. This translates into CASSLVLGGNTYNEQFF.